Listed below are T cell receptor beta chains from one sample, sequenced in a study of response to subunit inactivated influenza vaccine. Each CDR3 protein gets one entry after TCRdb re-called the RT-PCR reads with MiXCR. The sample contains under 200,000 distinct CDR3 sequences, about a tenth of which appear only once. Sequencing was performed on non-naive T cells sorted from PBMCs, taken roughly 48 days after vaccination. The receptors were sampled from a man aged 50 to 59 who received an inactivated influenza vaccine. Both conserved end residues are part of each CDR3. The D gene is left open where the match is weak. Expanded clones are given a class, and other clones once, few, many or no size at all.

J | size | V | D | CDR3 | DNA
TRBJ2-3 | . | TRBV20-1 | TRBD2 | CSAPGTSGFTDTQYF | TGCAGTGCCCCGGGGACTAGCGGCTTCACAGATACGCAGTATTTT
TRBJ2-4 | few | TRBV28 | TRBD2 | CASSSATGTRFHIQYF | TGTGCCAGCAGTTCGGCAACCGGGACTAGATTCCACATTCAGTACTTC
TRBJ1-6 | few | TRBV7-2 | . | CASSFWETDSPLHF | TGTGCCAGCAGCTTTTGGGAAACGGATTCACCCCTCCACTTT
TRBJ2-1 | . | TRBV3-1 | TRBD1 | CASSQTRGLQFF | TGTGCCAGCAGCCAAACTAGGGGGCTACAATTCTTC
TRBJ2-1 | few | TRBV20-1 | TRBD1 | CSARPTGGAENEQFF | TGCAGTGCTAGACCAACAGGGGGCGCCGAAAATGAGCAGTTCTTC
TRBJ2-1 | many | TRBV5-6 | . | CASSFGGFGSYNEQFF | TGTGCCAGCAGCTTCGGGGGTTTCGGTTCCTACAATGAGCAGTTCTTC
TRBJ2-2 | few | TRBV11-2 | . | CASSLTVSGNTGELFF | TGTGCCAGCAGCTTAACAGTTTCAGGGAACACCGGGGAGCTGTTTTTT
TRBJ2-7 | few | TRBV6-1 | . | CASRREGVTYEQYF | TGTGCCAGCAGGAGGGAGGGGGTTACCTACGAGCAGTACTTC
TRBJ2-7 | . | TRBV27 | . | CASSPLAQTYEQYF | TGTGCCAGCAGTCCCCTGGCACAGACCTACGAGCAGTACTTC
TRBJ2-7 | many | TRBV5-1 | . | CASSLWTGTYEQYF | TGCGCCAGCAGCTTATGGACGGGTACCTACGAGCAGTACTTC
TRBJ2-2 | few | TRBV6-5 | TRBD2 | CASSSTGGAPGELFF | TGTGCCAGCAGTTCCACGGGGGGGGCTCCCGGGGAGCTGTTTTTT
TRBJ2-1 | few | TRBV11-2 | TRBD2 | CASSMRLAGGVNEQFF | TGTGCCAGCAGCATGCGACTAGCGGGGGGCGTTAATGAGCAGTTCTTC
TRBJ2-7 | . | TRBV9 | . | CASSPRVGTASSYEQYF | TGTGCCAGCAGTCCCCGTGTCGGGACGGCAAGCTCCTACGAGCAGTACTTC
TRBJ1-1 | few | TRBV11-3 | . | CASGGRGRNTEAFF | TGTGCCAGCGGCGGCCGGGGCAGGAACACTGAAGCTTTCTTT
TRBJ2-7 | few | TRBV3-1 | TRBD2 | CASSLGLAGGYEQYF | TGTGCCAGCAGCCTGGGACTAGCGGGAGGTTACGAGCAGTACTTC
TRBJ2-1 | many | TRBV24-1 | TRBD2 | CATSDALEAGGGHNEQFF | TGTGCCACCAGTGACGCCCTCGAGGCGGGGGGGGGCCACAATGAGCAGTTCTTC
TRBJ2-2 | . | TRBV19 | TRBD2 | CASSREGRTGELFF | TGTGCCAGTAGTCGGGAGGGCCGTACCGGGGAGCTGTTTTTT
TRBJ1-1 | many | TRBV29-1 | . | CSVARRLNTEAFF | TGCAGCGTTGCGCGACGTCTGAACACTGAAGCTTTCTTT
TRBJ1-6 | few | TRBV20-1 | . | CSALQGFNSPLHF | TGCAGTGCTCTACAGGGTTTTAATTCACCCCTCCACTTT
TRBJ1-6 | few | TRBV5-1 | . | CASSGGAGGSPLHF | TGCGCCAGCAGTGGGGGGGCAGGCGGTTCACCCCTCCACTTT
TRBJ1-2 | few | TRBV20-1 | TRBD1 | CSVPDRGVYGYTF | TGCAGTGTTCCTGACAGGGGAGTCTACGGCTACACCTTC
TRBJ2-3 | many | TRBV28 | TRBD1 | CASSPRRDRGLGTDTQYF | TGTGCCAGCAGTCCCCGGCGGGACAGGGGGCTCGGCACAGATACGCAGTATTTT
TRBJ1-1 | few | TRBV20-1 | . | CSARDDKGLVAFF | TGCAGTGCTAGAGATGACAAGGGGTTGGTAGCTTTCTTT
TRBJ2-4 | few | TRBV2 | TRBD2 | CASSESWLAEKNIQYF | TGTGCCAGCAGTGAATCTTGGCTAGCGGAAAAAAACATTCAGTACTTC
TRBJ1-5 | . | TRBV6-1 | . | CASTPTGNQPQHF | TGTGCCAGCACCCCGACAGGCAATCAGCCCCAGCATTTT
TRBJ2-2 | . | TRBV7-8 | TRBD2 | CASSLAPSGKSGELFF | TGTGCCAGCAGCTTAGCGCCCAGCGGGAAATCCGGGGAGCTGTTTTTT